The present entry profiles one T cell receptor (beta chain) with its context. The sample belongs to a study of cytomegalovirus exposure and HLA in healthy donors. Method: immunoSEQ multiplex PCR; TCRdb's copy keeps in-frame clones and lacks some. This repertoire shows about 74,000 clones, 94% found once; its top ten account for 1.5% to 1.9%. The ends lost 4 bases at V and 7 bases at J; junction bases unmatched: 6. Germline V CDR1 and CDR2: MNHNS, SASEGT. CDR3 size: 14 residues. This sequence joins TRBV6-1 and TRBJ2-1; 8 nucleotides align to TRBD1. The material sequenced was PBMCs. The clonotype originates from a man between 18 and 35 years old in good health and CMV-seropositive. The CDR3 sequence is CASSARDRLNEQFF. The DNA for the CDR3 is TGTGCCAGCAGTGCAAGGGACAGGCTGAATGAGCAGTTCTTC.